This note documents a single T cell receptor beta chain sequence. This clone's antigen is unknown. No base qualities exist here, and no much larger clone lies one base off it. V drops 1 base and J drops 6 bases, leaving 18 bases in between. CDR1 LNHNV and CDR2 YYDKDF are derived from the germline V gene (reference sequence). The CDR3 measures 16 amino acids from cysteine to phenylalanine. Only CDR3 DNA remains: 48 bases, in frame from the first base. This specimen's time point label, interpreted: baseline before first vaccination. Samples from vaccinated people were obtained from the UK trials COV001 and COV002, which included a single-blind randomized controlled phase 2/3 trial of AZD1222 (ChAdOx1 nCoV-19) in healthy adults. Trial participant PBMC samples were collected at day 0 and day 28 after the second dose for TCRbeta chain sequencing. The sample belongs to a study of T cell responses to AZD1222 COVID-19 vaccine (dated by TCRdb to the early 2020s). Background on the whole study: AZD1222 recipients whose second dose came at about 4 weeks and those whose second dose came at about 12 weeks were combined into one group, since spike-specific TCR depth and breadth did not differ between the two schedules. A total of about 230 trial participants underwent TCR sequencing, of whom some 210 received two doses of AZD1222 and about 25 received two doses of the MenACWY control vaccine. Trial participants were enrolled by age into 18-55, 56-69 and 70-plus year subgroups, with roughly 160, 29 and 62 TCR-sequenced participants respectively.

The CDR3 regions of human TCRbeta chains were subjected to immunosequencing. Regarding the original processing steps: Repertoire TCRs were checked for matches against a reference library of SARS-CoV-2-specific TCRs that had been generated using the MIRA antigen-specificity platform. Breadth meant the fraction of unique TCRs that were SARS-CoV-2-associated, whereas depth meant the fraction of total T cells that were SARS-CoV-2-associated. Each spike-specific TCR was assigned to its reactive spike region and to a CD4 or CD8 class using the MIRA data. Log10-transformed breadth and depth values were compared by one-way ANOVA with Sidak's multiple comparisons tests. TCRdb re-hosts the immuneACCESS table, in-frame sequences only. Its copies lack some clones; in the studies checked, an unresolved V gene accounts for under half of them, and the cause for the rest is not known. V and J calls plus clone size are reproduced from that table; the DNA served to infer D and trimming. For this sample there are 150,000 to 190,000 clones; 90% appear just once. Of the sample, over 1.5% is held by the ten largest clones.

What the research found in general, with its limitations: Spike-specific TCR breadth and depth rose significantly after two AZD1222 doses compared with day 0 and with MenACWY recipients. The 56-69-year group was small, and its depth increase did not reach significance, likely because of low power. Participants were mostly white British and included more females than males, and it was suggested by the authors that clonal diversity may have been underestimated. The vaccine-associated CD4 TCRs covered the entire spike protein, and the dominant responses fell in regions 160-218 and 743-854. Only five or six AZD1222 recipients were SARS-CoV-2 seropositive at baseline, limiting conclusions about previously exposed vaccinees. Epitopes outside the regions mutated in the B.1.351 and B.1.1.7 variants were reportedly recognized by nearly half of the unique spike-specific TCRs. Because no day 14 peak-response samples were available, the repertoires could be characterized only after the peak T cell response.

The clonotype comes from an adult in good health. The sample in question was peripheral blood, obtained on day 0 of AZD1222 vaccination. This chain is built from TRBV15 and TRBJ1-2; TRBD1 could be the D gene, as 5 bases match. CDR3 protein: CATSRVAGTFDHGYTF. The DNA sequence is as follows: TGTGCCACCAGCAGAGTTGCCGGGACCTTTGACCATGGCTACACCTTC.